This T cell receptor beta chain was captured by sequencing in a study of T cells in Graves' hyperthyroidism and ophthalmopathy. Researchers took RNA transcripts and amplified the TCR beta CDR3 regions from them. RT-PCR in the first round (using the HTBI primer set) targeted the TCR CDR3. TCRdb passed the multiplex PCR reads through MiXCR, listing each CDR3 protein once. The data hold about 560,000 distinct CDR3 sequences, with 16% observed a single time. Study observations and caveats: Blood shared most expanded thyroid clonotypes above 0.001.

This clonotype has a count of ten or more. Its antigen remains unknown. CDR1 is SGHRS and CDR2 is YFSETQ in the germline V gene. V was shortened by 2 bases and J by 7 bases, with 19 bases between the two germline ends. There are 16 residues in the CDR3. No ophthalmopathy progression within 18 months constituted stable Graves' hyperthyroidism. Clinical symptoms, serum thyroxine and TRAb, thyroid ultrasound and orbital computed tomography were used for the diagnoses. The receptor was derived from a woman aged 18 to 35 with Graves' hyperthyroidism. This rearrangement joins TRBV5-1 to TRBJ2-1; weak D call: TRBD2 (6 bases). The sequencing input was blood. The CDR3 region is CASSLHLDIAGNEQFF. The CDR3 bases are TGCGCCAGCAGCTTACACCTAGATATTGCGGGGAATGAGCAGTTCTTC. Looking up the rest from reference TRBV5-1 and TRBJ2-1 gives the full variable domain: KAGVTQTPRYLIKTRGQQVTLSCSPISGHRSVSWYQQTPGQGLQFLFEYFSETQRNKGNFPGRFSGRQFSNSRSEMNVSTLELGDSALYLCASSLHLDIAGNEQFFGPGTRLTVL.